These T cell receptor beta chains were read from a single sample in a study of T cell repertoires in cytomegalovirus infection. Their antigens remain unidentified. TCRdb re-called the reads through MiXCR, storing one row per CDR3 protein. In the table there are 250,000 to 300,000 distinct CDR3 sequences, 22% of which are singletons. The material was cultured PBMCs, obtained from culture after CMV antigen stimulation. The receptor source for this set is a human donor in good health (CMV status not recorded). Some clones in this sample may be carry-over from other donors' samples. The conserved cysteine and the conserved F or W are not part of the CDR3 here. Only part of the rows carry a size: once, few, many, or a class if the clone is expanded.

j_call: TRBJ2-2; v_call: TRBV27; clone_size: -; cdr3_aa: ASKKTSGGTGELF
j_call: TRBJ2-1; v_call: TRBV27; clone_size: few; cdr3_aa: ASSPPSIRYNEQF
j_call: TRBJ1-2; v_call: TRBV12-3/TRBV12-4; clone_size: many; cdr3_aa: ASSNRAYYGYT
j_call: TRBJ2-1; v_call: TRBV20-1; clone_size: -; cdr3_aa: SARVGPYNEQF
j_call: TRBJ2-1; v_call: TRBV7-2; clone_size: many; cdr3_aa: ASSQQNYNEQF
j_call: TRBJ1-1; v_call: TRBV20-1; clone_size: few; cdr3_aa: SARATNAGTANTEAF
j_call: TRBJ2-7; v_call: TRBV7-2; clone_size: few; cdr3_aa: ASSLVSGTGYEQY
j_call: TRBJ2-7; v_call: TRBV6-1; clone_size: few; cdr3_aa: ASSLARTYEQY
j_call: TRBJ2-1; v_call: TRBV12-3/TRBV12-4; clone_size: -; cdr3_aa: ASRGPREQF
j_call: TRBJ2-1; v_call: TRBV6-5; clone_size: -; cdr3_aa: AIRGGTGEQF
j_call: TRBJ1-1; v_call: TRBV11-2; clone_size: few; cdr3_aa: ASSLEPRTEAF
j_call: TRBJ1-3; v_call: TRBV6-5; clone_size: -; cdr3_aa: ASSLGQRSSGNTIY
j_call: TRBJ2-1; v_call: TRBV7-2; clone_size: many; cdr3_aa: ASSLGGSGEGYNEQF
j_call: TRBJ1-4; v_call: TRBV11-1; clone_size: few; cdr3_aa: ASSSGEKLF
j_call: TRBJ2-1; v_call: TRBV28; clone_size: -; cdr3_aa: ASSPPTSGRALDEQF
j_call: TRBJ1-2; v_call: TRBV20-1; clone_size: -; cdr3_aa: SAREQGLYGYT
j_call: TRBJ2-5; v_call: TRBV7-6; clone_size: -; cdr3_aa: ASSQSPGAVQETQY
j_call: TRBJ2-5; v_call: TRBV20-1; clone_size: -; cdr3_aa: SATSGRTIQETQY
j_call: TRBJ2-1; v_call: TRBV29-1; clone_size: few; cdr3_aa: SVEEKTSGSYNEQF
j_call: TRBJ2-5; v_call: TRBV20-1; clone_size: -; cdr3_aa: SAGRNLAEETQY
j_call: TRBJ2-1; v_call: TRBV28; clone_size: -; cdr3_aa: ASSLTGGPHEQF
j_call: TRBJ2-1; v_call: TRBV19; clone_size: -; cdr3_aa: ASSKGTSGRAGYNEQF
j_call: TRBJ2-1; v_call: TRBV10-3; clone_size: few; cdr3_aa: AISDARGDNEQF
j_call: TRBJ2-3; v_call: TRBV6-1; clone_size: many; cdr3_aa: ASSPGRGVDTQY
j_call: TRBJ1-1; v_call: TRBV7-2; clone_size: many; cdr3_aa: ASSPRQGYPTEAF
j_call: TRBJ2-3; v_call: TRBV11-3; clone_size: few; cdr3_aa: ASSLDGGSGTDTQY
j_call: TRBJ1-2; v_call: TRBV30; clone_size: -; cdr3_aa: AWSVRGGSGYT
j_call: TRBJ2-4; v_call: TRBV7-2; clone_size: few; cdr3_aa: ASSPTSGKNIQY
j_call: TRBJ1-1; v_call: TRBV19; clone_size: few; cdr3_aa: ASRKGVDTEAF
j_call: TRBJ1-1; v_call: TRBV19; clone_size: few; cdr3_aa: ASDGTGLNTEAF
j_call: TRBJ2-3; v_call: TRBV6-1; clone_size: few; cdr3_aa: ASSTQGAGTLSTDTQY
j_call: TRBJ2-1; v_call: TRBV7-2; clone_size: many; cdr3_aa: ASSSPFGTSSYNEQF
j_call: TRBJ2-3; v_call: TRBV15; clone_size: few; cdr3_aa: ATSRDRDTQY
j_call: TRBJ2-1; v_call: TRBV6-1; clone_size: -; cdr3_aa: ASSEGLAENEQF
j_call: TRBJ1-6; v_call: TRBV19; clone_size: few; cdr3_aa: ASSGRPNSPLH
j_call: TRBJ2-1; v_call: TRBV20-1; clone_size: few; cdr3_aa: SASGGSGSSYNEQF
j_call: TRBJ2-1; v_call: TRBV30; clone_size: few; cdr3_aa: AWSSSGPFEQF
j_call: TRBJ2-3; v_call: TRBV20-1; clone_size: once; cdr3_aa: SARDEGRPTDTQY
j_call: TRBJ2-1; v_call: TRBV11-2; clone_size: -; cdr3_aa: ASSGGGTSGTQYNEQF
j_call: TRBJ2-5; v_call: TRBV27; clone_size: -; cdr3_aa: ASRTDSKETQY
j_call: TRBJ1-2; v_call: TRBV15; clone_size: -; cdr3_aa: ATSRSLGGSYGYT
j_call: TRBJ1-1; v_call: TRBV7-8; clone_size: few; cdr3_aa: ASSLRGAGTEAF
j_call: TRBJ1-1; v_call: TRBV4-1; clone_size: -; cdr3_aa: ASSPGTGPEAF
j_call: TRBJ1-1; v_call: TRBV20-1; clone_size: -; cdr3_aa: SARPGLGTEAF
j_call: TRBJ2-2; v_call: TRBV7-9; clone_size: -; cdr3_aa: ASSPSGTHTGELF
j_call: TRBJ1-2; v_call: TRBV29-1; clone_size: many; cdr3_aa: SVGISAGFSAGYT
j_call: TRBJ1-1; v_call: TRBV7-2; clone_size: few; cdr3_aa: ASSLALTQGEAF
j_call: TRBJ1-1; v_call: TRBV5-6; clone_size: many; cdr3_aa: ASSRGSSQGNTEAF
j_call: TRBJ1-1; v_call: TRBV6-2/TRBV6-3; clone_size: -; cdr3_aa: ASSSYPGQGPNTEAF
j_call: TRBJ1-5; v_call: TRBV28; clone_size: -; cdr3_aa: ASSLGAAPDQPQH
j_call: TRBJ1-1; v_call: TRBV7-8; clone_size: -; cdr3_aa: ASIPIWGVNTEAF
j_call: TRBJ1-2; v_call: TRBV6-2/TRBV6-3; clone_size: few; cdr3_aa: ASSRPEDYGYT
j_call: TRBJ2-3; v_call: TRBV7-2; clone_size: many; cdr3_aa: ASSLRGLAGHTDTQY